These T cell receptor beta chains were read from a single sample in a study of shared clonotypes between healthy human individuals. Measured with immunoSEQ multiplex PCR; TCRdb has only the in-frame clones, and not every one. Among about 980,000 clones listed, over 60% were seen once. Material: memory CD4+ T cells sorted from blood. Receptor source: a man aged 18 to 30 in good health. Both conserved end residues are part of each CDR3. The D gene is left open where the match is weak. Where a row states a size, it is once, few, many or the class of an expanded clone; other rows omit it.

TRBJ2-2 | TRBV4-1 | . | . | TGCGCCAGCAGCCAAGAGGCTAGCGCCTACACCGGGGAGCTGTTTTTT | CASSQEASAYTGELFF
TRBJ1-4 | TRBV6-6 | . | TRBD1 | TGTGCCAGCAGCGACAGGGGCGGGGAAAAACTGTTTTTT | CASSDRGGEKLFF
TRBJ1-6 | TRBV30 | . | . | TGTGCCTGGAGTGAAGAGGGGCTGATCCCAAGCTCCTATAATTCACCCCTCCACTTT | CAWSEEGLIPSSYNSPLHF
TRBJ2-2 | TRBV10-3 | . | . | TGTGCCATCAGGGAACAGGGTAACACCGGGGAGCTGTTTTTT | CAIREQGNTGELFF
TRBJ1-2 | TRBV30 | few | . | TGTGCCTGGAATGACAGGAACTATGGCTACACCTTC | CAWNDRNYGYTF
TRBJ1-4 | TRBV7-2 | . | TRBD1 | TGTGCCAGCAGCTCTACACAGGGGGCAAAAGAAAAACTGTTTTTT | CASSSTQGAKEKLFF
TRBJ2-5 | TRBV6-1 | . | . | TGTGCCAGCAGCACCCATCGGTTAATGGTAGAGACCCAGTACTTC | CASSTHRLMVETQYF
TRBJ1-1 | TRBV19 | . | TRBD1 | TGTGCCAGTAATACTTCGCGGGGACAGGGAAGGAGTCGGACTGAAGCTTTCTTT | CASNTSRGQGRSRTEAFF
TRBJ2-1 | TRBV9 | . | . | TGTGCCAGCAGCGTAGGGGGACTTCCCTCAAATGAGCAGTTCTTC | CASSVGGLPSNEQFF
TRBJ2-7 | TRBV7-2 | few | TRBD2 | TGTGCCAGCAGCCCCCAAGCGGGAGCCGGCGAGCAGTACTTC | CASSPQAGAGEQYF
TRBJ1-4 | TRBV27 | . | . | TGTGCCAGCAGTGCGCAGGGTTCCCATAATGAAAAACTGTTTTTT | CASSAQGSHNEKLFF
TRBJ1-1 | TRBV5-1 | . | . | TGCGCCAGCAGTTCCGGGAACACTGAAGCTTTCTTT | CASSSGNTEAFF
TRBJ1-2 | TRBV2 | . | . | TGTGCCAGCAGTTCCCCGCCCCCTTTTCGGGATGGCTACACCTTC | CASSSPPPFRDGYTF
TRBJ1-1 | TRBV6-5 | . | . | TGTGCCAGCAGTGTCCAGGGTGGGAACACTGAAGCTTTCTTT | CASSVQGGNTEAFF
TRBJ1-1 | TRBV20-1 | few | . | TGCAGTGCTAGATCTGGCACTGAAGCTTTCTTT | CSARSGTEAFF
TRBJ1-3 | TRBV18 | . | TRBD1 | TGTGCCAGCTCACCGATAGGGACAGCCGGAAACACCATATATTTT | CASSPIGTAGNTIYF
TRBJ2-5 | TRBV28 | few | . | TGTGCCAGCAGTTTATACGTGGGGGAAGAGACCCAGTACTTC | CASSLYVGEETQYF
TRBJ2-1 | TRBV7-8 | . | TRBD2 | TGTGCCAGCAGCTTAGAGCTAGCGGGCTACAATGAGCAGTTCTTC | CASSLELAGYNEQFF
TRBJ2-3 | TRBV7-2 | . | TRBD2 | TGTGCCAGCAGCTCTGTAGGACTAGTAGAGTATTTT | CASSSVGLVEYF
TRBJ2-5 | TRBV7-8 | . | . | TGTGCCAGCAGCTTACGGCAGTTCCAAGAGACCCAGTACTTC | CASSLRQFQETQYF
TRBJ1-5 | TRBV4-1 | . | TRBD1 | TGCGCCAACAGCCAACAAACAACAGGGGTCGGCCAGCCCCAGCATTTT | CANSQQTTGVGQPQHF
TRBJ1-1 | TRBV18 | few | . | TGTGCCAGCTCCCCCCGGAACACTGAAGCTTTCTTT | CASSPRNTEAFF
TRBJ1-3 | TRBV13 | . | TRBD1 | TGTGCCAGCAGTGCAGGGGGTGGAAACACCATATATTTT | CASSAGGGNTIYF
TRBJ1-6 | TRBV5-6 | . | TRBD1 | TGTGCCAGCAGACAGAAACAGGGGTACTCCTATAATTCACCCCTCCACTTT | CASRQKQGYSYNSPLHF
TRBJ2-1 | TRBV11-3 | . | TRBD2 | TGTGCCAGCAGCTGGGGGCGGGAGGCCTACAATGAGCAGTTCTTC | CASSWGREAYNEQFF
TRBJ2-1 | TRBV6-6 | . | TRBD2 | TGTGCCAGCAGTTACCGGGGGGTGCGTCGCAATGAGCAGTTCTTC | CASSYRGVRRNEQFF
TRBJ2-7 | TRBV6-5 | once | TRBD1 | TGTGCCAGCAGCTGGACAGGCTGGGGCGAGCAGTACTTC | CASSWTGWGEQYF